Each of the 14 T cell receptor beta chains below was sequenced from the same sample in a study of shared clonotypes between healthy human individuals. Only in-frame clones appear in the TCRdb table, and some are missing; sequencing was by immunoSEQ multiplex PCR. Among under 2.5 million clones listed, just under 95% were seen once. Sequencing input: naive CD4+ T cells from PBMCs. Sample subset: CD45RA+ positively selected. Receptors were obtained from a young man in good health. Some clones in this sample may be carry-over from other donors' samples.

This clone was picked up one time. The chain carries TRBV30 and TRBJ1-1; a possible D gene is TRBD1 (6 bases). The CDR3 spans 13 residues. V lost 5 bases, J lost 4 bases, and 14 bases lay in between. Germline V CDR1 and CDR2: GTSNPN, SVGIG (reference sequence). The CDR3 reads CAWGGGATTEAFF. The CDR3 region has the DNA TGTGCCTGGGGAGGGGGGGCGACCACTGAAGCTTTCTTT. Full variable domain (outside the CDR3, taken from reference TRBV30 and TRBJ1-1): SQTIHQWPATLVQPVGSPLSLECTVEGTSNPNLYWYRQAAGRGLQLLFYSVGIGQISSEVPQNLSASRPQDRQFILSSKKLLLSDSGFYLCAWGGGATTEAFFGQGTRLTVV.

V usage is TRBV30 and J usage is TRBJ2-3; D is possibly TRBD2 (6 bases). Trimming removed 3 bases at V and 4 bases at J, with 14 bases between. The CDR3 sequence is 14 residues long. From germline, CDR1 is GTSNPN and CDR2 SVGIG (reference sequence). Here the CDR3 DNA reads TGTGCCTGGAGAGAGTCGGCGGGACCAGATACGCAGTATTTT. Its translation is CAWRESAGPDTQYF.

The CDR3 bases are TGTGCCAGCAGCCTGACAGCGGCATTCACAGATACGCAGTATTTT. Its protein product is CASSLTAAFTDTQYF. This chain connects TRBV5-4 to TRBJ2-3; D may match TRBD1 or TRBD2 (5 bases each). Trimming pared 4 bases from V and 2 bases from J, leaving 14 bases between. Per germline, CDR1 SGHNT and CDR2 YYREEE (reference sequence). The CDR3 totals 15 residues.

The chain links TRBV19 to TRBJ2-3; D might be TRBD2 (5 bases). Germline CDR1 and CDR2: LNHDA and SQIVND (reference sequence). The CDR3 covers 15 residues. V lost 2 bases to trimming and J lost 1 base, with 10 bases between them. The CDR3 region is CASSIREYGTDTQYF. The CDR3 nucleotides read TGTGCCAGTAGTATAAGGGAGTACGGCACAGATACGCAGTATTTT.

This clone was seen just once. The V call is TRBV29-1, the J call TRBJ2-2, with 7 bases lining up with TRBD2. Per germline, CDR1 SQVTM and CDR2 ANQGSEA. This CDR3 is 13 amino acids long. This CDR3 reads CSCGRGSTGELFF. The CDR3 DNA reads TGCAGTTGTGGGAGGGGTAGCACCGGGGAGCTGTTTTTT.

As for this clone: Within the sample, other DNA sequences also encode this same CDR3. The V call is TRBV11-2, the J call TRBJ2-1, with D unclear. The CDR3 contains 11 residues. Trimming stripped 2 bases from V and 8 bases from J, with 4 bases between. The V gene's germline CDR1 is SGHAT and CDR2 FQNNGV. The CDR3 loop reads CASSLRDEQFF. As DNA, the CDR3 is TGTGCCAGCAGCTTAAGGGATGAGCAGTTCTTC.

The chain is built from TRBV10-3 and TRBJ1-5; 7 bases are a match to TRBD1. The germline V gene has CDR1 ENHRY and CDR2 SYGVKD. The V and J ends lost 10 bases and 4 bases, in that order; junction bases with no gene match: 13. The CDR3 runs to 15 residues. Here the CDR3 DNA reads TGTGCCACCAGCCTACTAGGACAGGTAAATCAGCCCCAGCATTTT. It is translated as CATSLLGQVNQPQHF.

This chain joins TRBV2 and TRBJ2-7, with D perhaps matching TRBD2 (5 bases). Trimming stripped 1 base from V and 6 bases from J, with 16 bases between. Germline V lookup: CDR1 SNHLY, CDR2 FYNNEI. The CDR3 sequence is 15 residues long. The chain's CDR3 is CASSEGTIIAGEQYF. Here the CDR3 DNA reads TGTGCCAGCAGTGAAGGAACCATAATTGCGGGCGAGCAGTACTTC. The full variable domain, in which reference TRBV2 and TRBJ2-7 provide the parts outside the CDR3, is EPEVTQTPSHQVTQMGQEVILRCVPISNHLYFYWYRQILGQKVEFLVSFYNNEISEKSEIFDDQFSVERPDGSNFTLKIRSTKLEDSAMYFCASSEGTIIAGEQYFGPGTRLTVT.

The J gene is TRBJ1-2, the V gene TRBV2, with D hard to call. The germline gives CDR1 SNHLY, CDR2 FYNNEI. The CDR3 has 15 amino acids. Trimming took 4 bases from V and 7 from J, leaving 19 bases between them. The CDR3 nucleotides are TGTGCCAGCAGTGGTCAAGGAGCAGCAGGTCTTGGCTACACCTTC. Protein product: CASSGQGAAGLGYTF.

This rearrangement joins TRBV5-6 to TRBJ1-3; D uncertain. This CDR3 is built from 14 residues. The V and J ends lost 6 bases and 0 bases respectively, with 10 bases between them. Germline loops: CDR1 SGHDT, CDR2 YYEEEE. The CDR3 reads CASTRLSSGNTIYF. CDR3 coding DNA: TGTGCCAGCACCAGACTCAGCTCTGGAAACACCATATATTTT.

The chain uses TRBV5-8 and TRBJ1-3, with unresolved D. Germline CDR1 SGHTS, CDR2 YDEGEE. The length of the CDR3 is 15 residues. Trimming cost V 0 bases and J 0 bases, with 7 bases left between them. Here the CDR3 reads CASSLEGFSGNTIYF. CDR3 coding DNA: TGTGCCAGCAGCTTGGAAGGGTTCTCTGGAAACACCATATATTTT. The variable domain in full, completed from reference TRBV5-8 and TRBJ1-3, reads EAGVTQSPTHLIKTRGQQATLRCSPISGHTSVYWYQQALGLGLQFLLWYDEGEERNRGNFPPRFSGRQFPNYSSELNVNALELEDSALYLCASSLEGFSGNTIYFGEGSWLTVV.

The gene calls are TRBV6-5 and TRBJ1-3; D is undetermined. The germline V and J ends were trimmed by 7 bases and 8 bases, with 9 bases remaining between them. The CDR3 is 11 amino acids. Per the germline V gene, CDR1 is MNHEY and CDR2 is SVGAGI. The CDR3 sequence is CASMRSDTIYF. CDR3 in DNA: TGTGCCAGCATGAGGAGCGACACCATATATTTT.

The rearrangement uses TRBV30 and TRBJ2-7; TRBD1 aligns across 9 bases. Looked up from germline, CDR1 is GTSNPN and CDR2 is SVGIG (reference sequence). With V trimmed by 7 bases and J by 6 bases, 13 bases remained unmatched. The CDR3 is 14 residues long. As DNA, the CDR3 is TGTGCCTTGGGGACGGACAGGGGTCTTGCCGAGCAGTACTTC. Translating it yields CALGTDRGLAEQYF. Full variable domain (rest looked up from reference TRBV30 and TRBJ2-7): SQTIHQWPATLVQPVGSPLSLECTVEGTSNPNLYWYRQAAGRGLQLLFYSVGIGQISSEVPQNLSASRPQDRQFILSSKKLLLSDSGFYLCALGTDRGLAEQYFGPGTRLTVT.

The J gene is TRBJ1-4, the V gene TRBV5-1; TRBD1 matches 8 bases. The junction had 3 bases not matched to a gene; V was cut back by 2 bases and J by 6 bases. The V gene's germline CDR1 is SGHRS and CDR2 YFSETQ. The CDR3 contains 14 residues. This CDR3 is CASSFMTGDEKLFF. The CDR3 bases are TGCGCCAGCAGCTTTATGACAGGGGATGAAAAACTGTTTTTT.